These 8 T cell receptor beta chains originate from one sample sequenced in a study of patients and donors after allogeneic stem cell transplantation (dated by TCRdb to between 2020 and 2021). Library generation was performed with RT-PCR. The sample was run on a NextSeq 550. TCRdb reprocessed the public reads (quality trimming at Q25 with fastp, clone calling with MiXCR) and kept in-frame beta chains. Under each unique CDR3 protein, matching rows form one entry showing the most common genes and DNA. A total of about 200,000 distinct CDR3 sequences appear in this sample, around two fifths of them only once. The top ten clonotypes cover around 10% of the sample. Specimen: blood, either unsorted or a sorted T cell fraction (not recorded which). Receptors were obtained from a human donor who was either an allogeneic HSCT recipient or a stem cell or donor lymphocyte infusion donor (not recorded which). It is not recorded whose cells these are; they may come from a transplant donor.

The sample holds a few counts of this clonotype. The chain's CDR3 is CASSKGQGYGNEKLFF. CDR3 DNA: TGCGCCAGCAGCAAGGGACAGGGGTATGGTAATGAAAAACTGTTTTTT. This chain uses TRBV4-1 with TRBJ1-4, with 10 bases lining up with TRBD1. The CDR3 loop spans 16 amino acids. The V gene end was trimmed by 5 bases and the J gene end by 4 bases; junction bases not matched to a gene: 7. Germline V lookup: CDR1 MGHRA, CDR2 YSYEKL.

The V and J genes are TRBV6-4 and TRBJ2-4; the D is unclear. The V gene lost 10 bases and the J gene lost 0 bases, with 13 bases spanning the gap. Germline V gives CDR1 MRHNA, CDR2 SNTAGT. The CDR3 is 14 residues long. In DNA form, the CDR3 reads TGTGCCATCAAAGAGTATCTAGCCAAAAACATTCAGTACTTC. Its protein product is CAIKEYLAKNIQYF.

The V and J genes are TRBV28 and TRBJ2-7; D gene ambiguous. V was cut by 2 bases and J by 2 bases, with 10 bases left in between. This CDR3 is built from 14 residues. Germline CDR1 and CDR2: MDHEN and SYDVKM. CDR3 sequence reads: CASSLPYGTYEQYF. The CDR3 DNA reads TGTGCCAGCAGTTTACCATACGGTACCTACGAGCAGTACTTC.

The gene calls are TRBV4-2 and TRBJ1-3; perhaps TRBD1 as D (5 bases). The CDR3 spans 15 residues. Germline CDR1 LGHNA, CDR2 YNFKEQ. The V end was cut by 4 bases, the J end by 0 bases, with 10 bases between. As DNA, the CDR3 is TGTGCCAGCAGCCCGGACAACTACTCTGGAAACACCATATATTTT. Translating gives CASSPDNYSGNTIYF.

This clonotype was seen just once. This chain joins TRBV7-9 and TRBJ2-3; D not certain. The CDR3 is 14 residues long. Trimming removed 1 base from V and 0 bases from J, with 5 bases in between. The germline gives CDR1 SEHNR, CDR2 FQNEAQ (reference sequence). The CDR3 spells CASSLGASTDTQYF. CDR3 sequence (DNA): TGTGCCAGCAGCTTAGGCGCCAGCACAGATACGCAGTATTTT.

The chain links TRBV15 to TRBJ2-7, with a possible D match to TRBD1 (6 bases). V lost 5 bases and J 4 bases, leaving 21 bases between the germline ends. The CDR3 spans 16 residues. Germline V gene data show CDR1 as LNHNV and CDR2 as YYDKDF (reference sequence). CDR3 sequence: CATSAVTGRGGYEQYF. CDR3 sequence (DNA): TGTGCCACCAGCGCTGTAACGGGCAGAGGGGGATACGAGCAGTACTTC.

CDR3 in amino acids: CASSYGRDSNQPQHF. The CDR3 DNA reads TGTGCCAGCAGTTATGGCAGGGATAGCAATCAGCCCCAGCATTTT. The chain couples TRBV28 to TRBJ1-5; D might be TRBD1 (5 bases). Germline V gives CDR1 MDHEN, CDR2 SYDVKM. This CDR3 has 15 residues. V was pared by 4 bases and J by 0 bases, with 10 bases between.

The count of this clonotype is one. Without the conserved terminal phenylalanine or tryptophan, this CDR3 likely stems from a read error. The CDR3 sequence is CASSLEGYEKLFL. The CDR3 DNA follows: TGTGCCAGCAGTTTGGAAGGGTATGAAAAACTGTTTTTG. This rearrangement joins TRBV12-3 or TRBV12-4 to TRBJ1-4; no definite D call. The CDR3 length is 13 residues. Trimming took off 3 bases at V and 6 bases at J, with 8 bases between the two ends.